This TCR beta chain was profiled in a study of response to subunit inactivated influenza vaccine. Whole-study findings and limits: It was suggested by the authors that few new T cells are recruited by each seasonal influenza vaccination.

The CDR3 covers 15 residues. V dropped 5 bases and J dropped 2; count of bases not matched to a gene: 7. Note on this clonotype: Its antigen is still unknown.

TCRdb itself ran the RT-PCR reads through MiXCR, one entry per CDR3 protein. The profile shows roughly 520,000 distinct CDR3 sequences, roughly 23% of them singletons. The chain is built from TRBV12-3 or TRBV12-4 and TRBJ2-3; 7 bases match TRBD2. The TCR was taken from a man aged 50-59 years who received an inactivated influenza vaccine. This specimen consisted of CD4+ T cells sorted from PBMCs, obtained 5 days after vaccination. The chain's CDR3 is CASSLSGPITDTQYF. CDR3 nucleotide sequence: TGTGCCAGCAGTCTTAGCGGGCCGATCACAGATACGCAGTATTTT.